The 29 T cell receptor beta chains below come from one sample, sequenced in a study of shared clonotypes between healthy human individuals. TCRdb's copy holds only in-frame clones and misses some; the assay was immunoSEQ multiplex PCR. The sample lists 2 million to 2.5 million clones; about nine tenths were seen once. The sample comprised naive CD4+ T cells from PBMCs. As to subset: CD45RA+ positively selected. These receptors all stem from a young man in good health. Some clones in this sample may be carry-over from other donors' samples.

The V call is TRBV14, the J call TRBJ1-3; D unresolved. This CDR3 region has 14 residues. V lost 4 bases to trimming and J lost 4 bases, with 11 bases between them. CDR1 SGHDN and CDR2 FVKESK come from the germline V gene. CDR3 DNA sequence: TGTGCCAGCAGCCCAACGACGGTGGGAAACACCATATATTTT. Its translation: CASSPTTVGNTIYF.

The sample holds a few counts of this clone. The rearrangement links TRBV18 to TRBJ2-4; 11 nucleotides match TRBD2. Losses at the gene ends were 0 bases for V and 0 bases for J; bases not matched to a gene: 7. Germline V lookup: CDR1 KGHSH, CDR2 LQKENI. The CDR3 consists of 19 residues. The CDR3 region is CASSPPGLAANVAKNIQYF. The CDR3 DNA follows: TGTGCCAGCTCACCACCGGGACTAGCGGCCAATGTAGCCAAAAACATTCAGTACTTC.

This clone has a single count. The J gene is TRBJ2-3, the V gene TRBV7-3; D is uncertain. Trimming stripped 2 bases from V and 2 bases from J, with 20 bases between. CDR3 length: 18 residues. Germline V gives CDR1 SGHTA, CDR2 FQGTGA. CDR3 in DNA: TGTGCCAGCAGCTTAGCCCCATACGGCAGTACCAACACAGATACGCAGTATTTT. Its protein product is CASSLAPYGSTNTDTQYF.

V is TRBV7-2 and J is TRBJ1-2; 9 nucleotides line up with TRBD1. V lost 3 bases, J lost 8 bases, and 7 bases stayed unmatched. Germline lookup yields CDR1 SGHTA and CDR2 FQGNSA. This CDR3 spans 14 amino acids. In DNA form, the CDR3 reads TGTGCCAGCAGCTTCTTACAGGGGGCGGGCGGCTACACCTTC. It translates to CASSFLQGAGGYTF.

A remark on this clone: The same CDR3 arises from other DNA sequences in this sample as well. The chain is built from TRBV30 and TRBJ2-3, with D perhaps matching TRBD2 (7 bases). The V end was cut by 0 bases, the J end by 0 bases, with 10 bases between. Germline CDR1 reads GTSNPN; CDR2 reads SVGIG (reference sequence). The CDR3 spans 15 residues. The CDR3 region is CAWSVGGASTDTQYF. For the CDR3, the DNA is TGTGCCTGGAGTGTAGGGGGGGCTAGCACAGATACGCAGTATTTT.

The V call is TRBV7-8, the J call TRBJ2-7; 11 bases match TRBD2. The CDR3 consists of 15 residues. V was pared by 3 bases and J by 3 bases, with 4 bases of the junction left unmatched. CDR1 is SGHVS and CDR2 is FQNEAQ in the germline V gene. DNA for the CDR3: TGTGCCAGCAGCTTTTTAGGGACTAGCGGCTACGAGCAGTACTTC. It translates to CASSFLGTSGYEQYF.

V is TRBV7-2 and J is TRBJ1-2; D gene ambiguous. Trimming left V 2 bases short and J 4 bases short, with 14 bases between. CDR1 and CDR2 (germline): SGHTA, FQGNSA. The CDR3 has 15 residues. The DNA for the CDR3 is TGTGCCAGCAGCTTATCGTTTGGCCAGACCTATGGCTACACCTTC. Its protein product is CASSLSFGQTYGYTF.

The rearrangement joins TRBV7-2 to TRBJ2-7, with D maybe TRBD1 (5 bases). The CDR3 totals 14 residues. The germline V and J ends were trimmed by 5 bases and 4 bases, with 15 bases remaining between them. Germline values: CDR1 SGHTA, CDR2 FQGNSA. The CDR3 is CASSVGFSGYEQYF. The CDR3 DNA reads as TGTGCCAGCAGCGTAGGCTTTTCAGGGTACGAGCAGTACTTC.

The chain is built from TRBV10-1 and TRBJ2-3; no firm D call. Trimming stripped 3 bases from V and 6 bases from J, with 10 bases between. CDR1 is WNHNN and CDR2 is SYGVQD in the germline V gene (reference sequence). The CDR3 has 13 amino acids. CDR3 protein: CASSERHQDTQYF. The CDR3 DNA reads as TGCGCCAGCAGTGAACGGCACCAGGATACGCAGTATTTT.

Of note for this clone: The CDR3 does not close with the conserved phenylalanine or tryptophan, likely indicating a read error. The limits of the CDR3 on the DNA are not certain, so only TCRdb's listed CDR3 is given. The genes are TRBV5-1 and TRBJ2-7; TRBD2 was called by the table and not checked on the DNA. The CDR3 is made up of 13 amino acids, end residues included. Germline V CDR1 and CDR2: SGHRS, YFSETQ. CDR3 sequence reads: CASSPPPREGPRP.

V gene TRBV30 combines with J gene TRBJ1-2; D is ambiguous. The V end was cut by 2 bases, the J end by 6 bases, with 16 bases between. Germline CDR1 GTSNPN, CDR2 SVGIG (reference sequence). The CDR3 spans 14 residues. The CDR3 bases are TGTGCCTGGAGTAAGATTCCCAAAGACGATGGCTACACCTTC. It specifies CAWSKIPKDDGYTF.

The chain recombines TRBV5-5 with TRBJ1-2, with TRBD1 identical over 7 bases. Per the germline V gene, CDR1 is SGHKS and CDR2 is YYEKEE (reference sequence). Trimming cost V 0 bases and J 1 base; bases outside gene matches: 3. This CDR3 comprises 15 residues. The chain's CDR3 is CASSLDRGFNYGYTF. In nucleotides, the CDR3 is TGTGCCAGCAGCTTGGACAGGGGCTTTAACTATGGCTACACCTTC.

Here the CDR3 DNA reads TGCGCCAGCAGCTTGGGGGCTAGCGGTGAGACCCAGTACTTC. This gives the protein CASSLGASGETQYF. The V gene is TRBV5-1, the J gene TRBJ2-5, with TRBD2 matching 7 bases. Germline assignment: CDR1 SGHRS and CDR2 YFSETQ. V gave up 0 bases and J gave up 5 bases; unmatched junction bases: 4. The CDR3 runs 14 residues.

V usage is TRBV29-1 and J usage is TRBJ2-7; 8 positions agree with TRBD1. The CDR3 length is 13 residues. V shed 7 bases, J shed 2 bases, and the junction held 7 bases outside the gene matches. Looked up from germline, CDR1 is SQVTM and CDR2 is ANQGSEA. The CDR3, as DNA: TGCAGCGCCGAGGACAGGGTTACCTACGAGCAGTACTTC. This encodes CSAEDRVTYEQYF.

V is TRBV5-1 and J is TRBJ1-1; 11 nucleotides agree with TRBD1. From germline, CDR1 is SGHRS and CDR2 YFSETQ. V gave up 5 bases and J gave up 4 bases; unmatched junction bases: 4. The CDR3 covers 14 residues. CDR3 sequence: CASREGQGGTEAFF. The CDR3, as DNA: TGCGCCAGCAGGGAGGGACAGGGGGGCACTGAAGCTTTCTTT.

The genes are TRBV25-1 and TRBJ2-7, with a possible D match to TRBD1 (5 bases). Trimming removed 4 bases from V and 2 bases from J, with 15 bases in between. CDR1 is MGHDK, CDR2 SYGVNS, per germline. This CDR3 is built from 15 residues. The CDR3 DNA sequence: TGTGCCAGCAGTGGTACAGGCTACCAAGCCTACGAGCAGTACTTC. As protein: CASSGTGYQAYEQYF.

The rearrangement joins TRBV9 to TRBJ1-2; D is possibly TRBD1 (6 bases). There are 13 residues in the CDR3. The V end was cut by 5 bases, the J end by 8 bases, with 16 bases between. Germline lookup yields CDR1 SGDLS and CDR2 YYNGEE. CDR3 region: CASRRDGGHGYTF. CDR3 DNA: TGTGCCAGCAGGCGCGACGGGGGGCACGGCTACACCTTC.

Worth noting for this clone: This specimen includes other DNA sequences encoding the same CDR3. The chain links TRBV9 to TRBJ2-1, with 7 bases matching TRBD2. Unmatched junction bases numbered 6, after V lost 0 bases and J lost 9 bases. CDR1 is SGDLS and CDR2 is YYNGEE in the germline V gene. The CDR3 has 14 residues. As DNA, the CDR3 is TGTGCCAGCAGCGTAGCCAGGGAGGGCCGTGAGCAGTTCTTC. Translation gives CASSVAREGREQFF.

This chain uses TRBV28 with TRBJ2-7; D call uncertain. V was clipped by 3 bases and J by 9 bases, with 9 bases between them. The CDR3 is 11 residues long. Germline values: CDR1 MDHEN, CDR2 SYDVKM. CDR3 nucleotides: TGTGCCAGCAGTTTCGACGTAGCGCAGTACTTC. This encodes CASSFDVAQYF. Complete variable domain (other parts from reference TRBV28 and TRBJ2-7): DVKVTQSSRYLVKRTGEKVFLECVQDMDHENMFWYRQDPGLGLRLIYFSYDVKMKEKGDIPEGYSVSREKKERFSLILESASTNQTSMYLCASSFDVAQYFGPGTRLTVT.

V gene TRBV7-3 combines with J gene TRBJ2-2, with no clear D. The ends were cut back, 5 bases at V and 6 bases at J, with 10 bases in the middle. The germline V gene encodes CDR1 SGHTA and CDR2 FQGTGA. There are 13 residues in the CDR3. The CDR3 loop reads CASSVTNPGELFF. In DNA, the CDR3 is TGTGCCAGCAGCGTTACAAATCCCGGGGAGCTGTTTTTT.

CDR3: CASSTQGSPGRGELFF. CDR3 in DNA: TGTGCCAGCAGCACTCAGGGCTCCCCCGGGCGCGGGGAGCTGTTTTTT. The V call is TRBV7-6, the J call TRBJ2-2, with D possibly TRBD1 on 5 matching bases. Germline assignment: CDR1 SGHVS and CDR2 FNYEAQ. With 5 bases removed from V and 7 bases from J, the gap between germline ends came to 20 bases. The CDR3 sequence is 16 residues long.

The gene calls are TRBV18 and TRBJ2-6; D is unclear. The CDR3 sequence is 17 residues long. Germline assignment: CDR1 KGHSH and CDR2 LQKENI. V was clipped by 3 bases and J by 2 bases, with 14 bases between them. The CDR3 sequence: CASSPAQSAAGANVLTF. CDR3 nucleotide sequence: TGTGCCAGCTCACCGGCCCAGAGTGCCGCTGGGGCCAACGTCCTGACTTTC.

The chain combines TRBV6-8 with TRBJ1-4, with D hard to call. Germline values: CDR1 MNHGY, CDR2 SAAAGT. This CDR3 spans 10 amino acids. The CDR3 nucleotides are TGTTGCGCGGCGGATGAAAAACTGTTTTTT. Translating gives CCAADEKLFF.

The chain joins TRBV28 to TRBJ2-7; tentatively, D is TRBD1 (6 bases). This CDR3 region has 13 residues. The germline CDR1 and CDR2 sequences are MDHEN and SYDVKM. V gave up 6 bases and J gave up 6 bases, with 15 bases separating them. The CDR3 is CASSPIRRGEQYF. The CDR3, as DNA: TGTGCCAGCAGCCCAATACGCAGGGGCGAGCAGTACTTC.

The chain combines TRBV29-1 with TRBJ2-1, with a weak D call TRBD2 (6 bases). Germline V gives CDR1 SQVTM, CDR2 ANQGSEA. CDR3 length equals 13 residues. V lost 3 bases, J lost 4 bases, and 10 bases lay in between. The CDR3 nucleotides are TGCAGCGTTGACCCCCTAGCGTACAATGAGCAGTTCTTC. It yields the protein CSVDPLAYNEQFF.

The rearrangement links TRBV7-2 to TRBJ2-7; TRBD1 matches at 9 bases. Germline V gene lookup returns CDR1 SGHTA and CDR2 FQGNSA. J lost 3 bases, V lost 4 bases, and 7 bases had no gene match. The CDR3 extends over 15 amino acids. The DNA for the CDR3 is TGTGCCAGCAGCTCGCTACCGGGACAGGGCTACGAGCAGTACTTC. This codes for CASSSLPGQGYEQYF.

V is TRBV7-9 and J is TRBJ1-5, with D possibly matching TRBD1 (5 bases). Germline CDR1 and CDR2: SEHNR and FQNEAQ (reference sequence). The V gene lost 1 base and the J gene lost 5 bases, with 15 bases spanning the gap. CDR3 length: 16 residues. In DNA form, the CDR3 reads TGTGCCAGCAGCTTAGTCGTAGGGACTCTCGATCAGCCCCAGCATTTT. Translation: CASSLVVGTLDQPQHF.

The sample holds one count of this clone. The gene calls are TRBV5-1 and TRBJ1-1; D uncertain. Germline values: CDR1 SGHRS, CDR2 YFSETQ. The CDR3 totals 14 residues. Trimming shortened V by 0 bases and J by 5 bases, and 11 bases separated the two germline ends. CDR3 DNA sequence: TGCGCCAGCAGCTTGGTCAGGAGGGAAACTGAAGCTTTCTTT. Translation gives CASSLVRRETEAFF.

This chain links TRBV5-5 with TRBJ1-5; D is possibly TRBD1 (6 bases). Trimming cost V 7 bases and J 3 bases, with 20 bases left between them. The length of the CDR3 is 16 residues. In germline, CDR1 is SGHKS, CDR2 YYEKEE (reference sequence). The CDR3 region has the DNA TGTGCCAGCGTAGGGCGGGGGCCCCCTTACAATCAGCCCCAGCATTTT. As protein: CASVGRGPPYNQPQHF.